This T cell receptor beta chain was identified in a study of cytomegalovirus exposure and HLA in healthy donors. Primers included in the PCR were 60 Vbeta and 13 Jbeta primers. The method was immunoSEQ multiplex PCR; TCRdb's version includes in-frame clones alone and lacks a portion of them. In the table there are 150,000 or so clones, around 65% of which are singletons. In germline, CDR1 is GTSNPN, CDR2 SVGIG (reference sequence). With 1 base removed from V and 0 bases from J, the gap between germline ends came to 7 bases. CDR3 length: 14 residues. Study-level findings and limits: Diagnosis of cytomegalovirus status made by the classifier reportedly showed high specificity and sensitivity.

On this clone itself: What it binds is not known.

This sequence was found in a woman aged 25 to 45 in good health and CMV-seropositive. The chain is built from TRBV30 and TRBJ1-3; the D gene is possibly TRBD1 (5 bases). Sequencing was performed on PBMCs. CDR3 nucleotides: TGTGCCTGGAGTGGGGGGGGCTCTGGAAACACCATATATTTT. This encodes CAWSGGGSGNTIYF.